The 14 T cell receptor beta chains reported below all come from one sample, sequenced in a study of CD8 T cells in ankylosing spondylitis. TCRdb called the 5' RACE reads again in MiXCR, with one record for every CDR3 protein. The data contain tens of thousands of distinct CDR3 sequences, about 27% of them singletons. Sample: blood, either unsorted or a sorted T cell fraction (not recorded which). The receptors were sampled from a male donor with ankylosing spondylitis or in good health (not recorded which).

This clonotype was detected a few times. This chain links TRBV2 with TRBJ2-1, with 8 bases that match TRBD2. There are 15 residues in the CDR3. CDR1 SNHLY and CDR2 FYNNEI come from the germline V gene. Trimming at V came to 6 bases and at J to 5 bases, leaving 9 bases not matched to a gene. CDR3 nucleotide sequence: TGTGCCAGCAGGGGGGGACTAGGAGGGCACAATGAGCAGTTCTTC. It encodes CASRGGLGGHNEQFF.

This chain uses TRBV20-1 with TRBJ1-3; D unclear. The germline V and J ends were trimmed by 0 bases and 4 bases, with 10 bases remaining between them. The CDR3 runs to 14 residues. Per germline, CDR1 DFQATT and CDR2 SNEGSKA (reference sequence). In nucleotides, the CDR3 is TGCAGTGCTAGAGATCCAGCCAGGGGAAACACCATATATTTT. Protein: CSARDPARGNTIYF.

This clonotype was recorded once. V usage is TRBV12-3 or TRBV12-4 and J usage is TRBJ2-3; 9 bases agree with TRBD1. CDR3 size: 16 residues. The trim removed 3 bases at V and 0 bases at J, leaving 4 bases unmatched. The CDR3 region has the DNA TGTGCCAGCAGTTTTAAGGGACAGGGAAGCACAGATACGCAGTATTTT. It encodes CASSFKGQGSTDTQYF.

This chain joins TRBV20-1 and TRBJ2-1, with 15 positions matching TRBD2. Germline loops: CDR1 DFQATT, CDR2 SNEGSKA (reference sequence). The CDR3 covers 21 residues. J lost 3 bases, V lost 3 bases, and 18 bases had no gene match. CDR3 in DNA: TGCAGTGCTAGGACACCTTGGGGACTAGCGGGGGGCCGCGGCGGCTACAATGAGCAGTTCTTC. Amino acids: CSARTPWGLAGGRGGYNEQFF.

This clonotype showed up many times. The chain has TRBV10-3 and TRBJ1-1; 7 positions agree with TRBD1. Germline V gene data show CDR1 as ENHRY and CDR2 as SYGVKD. The CDR3 covers 13 residues. V shed 7 bases, J shed 1 base, and the junction held 3 bases outside the gene matches. The CDR3 region has the DNA TGTGCCATCAACAGGGGAGGGAACACTGAAGCTTTCTTT. Translated: CAINRGGNTEAFF.

The chain uses TRBV10-3 and TRBJ2-6, with D possibly called TRBD1 or TRBD2 (5 bases each). Trimming removed 6 bases from V and 0 bases from J, with 15 bases in between. The CDR3 has 17 amino acids. Germline lookup yields CDR1 ENHRY and CDR2 SYGVKD. Here the CDR3 DNA reads TGTGCCATCAGCAAGACAGCAACTAGCTCTGGGGCCAACGTCCTGACTTTC. Amino acids: CAISKTATSSGANVLTF.

This sequence joins TRBV27 and TRBJ2-1; D is possibly TRBD1 or TRBD2 (6 bases each). CDR3 size: 15 residues. The V and J ends lost 7 bases and 8 bases respectively, with 21 bases between them. The germline gives CDR1 MNHEY, CDR2 SMNVEV (reference sequence). In DNA form, the CDR3 reads TGTGCCAGCACCTGGGACTTCAGGGGTCGTTATGAGCAGTTCTTC. Amino acids: CASTWDFRGRYEQFF.

The chain is built from TRBV12-3 or TRBV12-4 and TRBJ2-7, with D tentatively TRBD2 (6 bases). The CDR3 contains 14 residues. The V and J ends lost 1 base and 3 bases respectively, with 10 bases between them. CDR3: CASSLGPGVYEQYV. The CDR3 DNA reads as TGTGCCAGCAGTTTAGGACCGGGGGTCTACGAGCAGTACGTC.

This clonotype was seen at least ten times. This chain joins TRBV29-1 and TRBJ2-3; 9 nucleotides align to TRBD2. CDR1 SQVTM and CDR2 ANQGSEA come from the germline V gene. This CDR3 region has 15 residues. V was pared by 4 bases and J by 5 bases, with 10 bases of the junction left unmatched. The CDR3, as DNA: TGCAGCGTTGTTGGCGGGGGGGCATCCGAAGATACGCAGTATTTT. Translation gives CSVVGGGASEDTQYF.

The chain links TRBV4-2 to TRBJ2-2; D perhaps matches TRBD2 (6 bases). This CDR3 has 16 amino acids. Germline CDR1 LGHNA, CDR2 YNFKEQ. The V and J ends lost 3 bases and 0 bases respectively, with 11 bases between them. The CDR3 protein is CASSQEGRSNTGELFF. The DNA for the CDR3 is TGTGCCAGCAGCCAGGAGGGACGGTCGAACACCGGGGAGCTGTTTTTT.

CDR3 DNA: TGTGCCAGCAGCGAAACGGGCCGTAACTATGGCTACACCTTC. Its protein is CASSETGRNYGYTF. The gene calls are TRBV28 and TRBJ1-2; no reliable D call. The V end lost 6 bases, the J end lost 1 base, and 12 bases lay between the germline ends. Germline CDR1 reads MDHEN; CDR2 reads SYDVKM. This CDR3 comprises 14 residues.

The gene calls are TRBV20-1 and TRBJ2-2; 8 bases align to TRBD2. Unmatched junction bases numbered 9, after V lost 6 bases and J lost 3 bases. Looked up from germline, CDR1 is DFQATT and CDR2 is SNEGSKA (reference sequence). The CDR3 totals 15 residues. The DNA of the CDR3 is TGCAGTGCCCTGGGGGTAGCGGGGTACACCGGGGAGCTGTTTTTT. Translated: CSALGVAGYTGELFF.

This clonotype was counted only a few times. The chain recombines TRBV5-1 with TRBJ2-4, with D uncertain. V was pared by 0 bases and J by 0 bases, with 10 bases between. CDR3 size: 16 residues. From germline, CDR1 is SGHRS and CDR2 YFSETQ. The DNA for the CDR3 is TGCGCCAGCAGCTTGGAGGCACGCCTAGCCAAAAACATTCAGTACTTC. Its translation is CASSLEARLAKNIQYF.

This clonotype has just a few counts. The chain employs TRBV7-9 and TRBJ2-7, with D tentatively TRBD2 (6 bases). This CDR3 contains 12 residues. V lost 4 bases, J lost 3 bases, and 7 bases lay in between. Germline V CDR1 and CDR2: SEHNR, FQNEAQ (reference sequence). In nucleotides, the CDR3 is TGTGCCAGCAGCTGGGACTTCTACGAGCAGTACTTC. Translated: CASSWDFYEQYF.